This T cell receptor beta chain was captured by sequencing in a study of CD8 T cells in Susac syndrome. Germline V CDR1 and CDR2: SEHNR, FQNEAQ (reference sequence). J was trimmed by 2 bases and V by 1 base; bases with no gene match: 6. The CDR3 is 17 residues long. Reverse transcription of roughly 0.5 to 1 ug RNA was carried out with random hexamers. Via MiXCR, TCRdb re-called the immunoSEQ multiplex PCR reads, giving one row per CDR3 protein. Here the sample spans approximately 300,000 distinct CDR3 sequences, over 75% being singletons. Sequencing targeted TCR beta in T cells from blood (CD8+ and CD4+).

The chain is built from TRBV7-9 and TRBJ2-7; TRBD2 aligns across 12 bases. This TCR derives from a human donor with multiple sclerosis. The source material was CD8+ T cells from PBMCs. The CDR3 nucleotides are TGTGCCAGCAGCTTAGGACTAGCGGGAGAGGCGGCCTACGAGCAGTACTTC. This encodes CASSLGLAGEAAYEQYF.